This TCR beta chain comes out of a study of cytomegalovirus exposure and HLA in healthy donors. The J segment lost 4 bases and the V segment lost 3 bases, leaving 2 bases of the junction unmatched. The V gene's germline CDR1 is KGHSH and CDR2 LQKENI. The CDR3 consists of 13 residues. The primer mix had 60 Vbeta and 13 Jbeta primers. Here immunoSEQ multiplex PCR was the method, and the copy in TCRdb shows in-frame clones only, minus some. Of fewer than 250,000 clones listed, almost 80% are singletons. J is TRBJ1-1 and V is TRBV18; 7 nucleotides match TRBD1. This receptor was obtained from a woman aged 18 to 35 in good health and CMV-seronegative. Sequenced sample: PBMCs. The CDR3 bases are TGTGCCAGCTCACCTCAGGGGGTCACTGAAGCTTTCTTT. This translates into CASSPQGVTEAFF. Full variable domain (missing parts from reference TRBV18 and TRBJ1-1): NAGVMQNPRHLVRRRGQEARLRCSPMKGHSHVYWYRQLPEEGLKFMVYLQKENIIDESGMPKERFSAEFPKEGPSILRIQQVVRGDSAAYFCASSPQGVTEAFFGQGTRLTVV.